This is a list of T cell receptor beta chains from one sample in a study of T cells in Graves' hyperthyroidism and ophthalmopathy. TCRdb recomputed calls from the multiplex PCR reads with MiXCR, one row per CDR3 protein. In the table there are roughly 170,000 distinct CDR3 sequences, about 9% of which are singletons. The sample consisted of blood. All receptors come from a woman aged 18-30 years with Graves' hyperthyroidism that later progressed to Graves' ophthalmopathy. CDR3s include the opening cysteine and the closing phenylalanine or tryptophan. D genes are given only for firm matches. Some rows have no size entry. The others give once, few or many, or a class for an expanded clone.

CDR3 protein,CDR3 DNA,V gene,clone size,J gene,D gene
CASTVDPGQIYEQYF,TGTGCCAGCACCGTCGATCCGGGACAGATCTACGAGCAGTACTTC,TRBV2,many,TRBJ2-7,TRBD1
CASIPAGIMYGYTF,TGTGCCAGTATCCCGGCAGGGATCATGTATGGCTACACCTTC,TRBV19,many,TRBJ1-2,.
CSASSTLHSGNTIYF,TGCAGTGCTAGTAGCACCCTGCACTCTGGAAACACCATATATTTT,TRBV20-1,few,TRBJ1-3,.
CASSQGRSGNTIYF,TGTGCCAGCAGCCAAGGGAGATCTGGAAACACCATATATTTT,TRBV6-1,.,TRBJ1-3,.
CASRKISGRQETQYF,TGTGCCAGCAGGAAAATCTCGGGCCGCCAAGAGACCCAGTACTTC,TRBV2,many,TRBJ2-5,.
CAWANQGAEQPQHF,TGTGCCTGGGCAAACCAGGGGGCTGAACAGCCCCAGCATTTT,TRBV30,many,TRBJ1-5,TRBD1
CASSLTSGSADTQYF,TGTGCCAGCAGCTTGACTAGCGGTAGCGCAGATACGCAGTATTTT,TRBV7-8,many,TRBJ2-3,TRBD2
CATSRDRGQGGGYTF,TGTGCCACCAGCAGAGATCGAGGACAGGGAGGCGGCTACACCTTC,TRBV15,many,TRBJ1-2,TRBD1
CASRLTGDNTEAFF,TGTGCCAGCAGACTGACAGGAGACAACACTGAAGCTTTCTTT,TRBV12-3/TRBV12-4,many,TRBJ1-1,.
CASSQDDGYNQPQHF,TGCGCCAGCAGCCAAGATGACGGATACAATCAGCCCCAGCATTTT,TRBV4-1,few,TRBJ1-5,.
CASSLELGLAGGLKKQTQYF,TGTGCCAGCAGCTTGGAGTTGGGACTAGCGGGAGGATTGAAAAAGCAGACCCAGTACTTC,TRBV7-2,.,TRBJ2-5,TRBD2
CSTGGQSYNEQFF,TGCAGCACAGGCGGACAGTCCTACAATGAGCAGTTCTTC,TRBV29-1,many,TRBJ2-1,.
CASSLQAGGIQETQYF,TGTGCCAGCTCGCTACAGGCAGGGGGGATCCAAGAGACCCAGTACTTC,TRBV18,.,TRBJ2-5,.
CASSTGQRNYGYTF,TGTGCCAGCAGTACTGGACAGAGAAACTATGGCTACACCTTC,TRBV6-1,many,TRBJ1-2,.
CASSLATTLSEQETQYF,TGTGCCAGCAGCTTAGCCACGACACTTAGCGAGCAAGAGACCCAGTACTTC,TRBV7-9,.,TRBJ2-5,.
CASSPLANYGYTF,TGTGCCAGTAGTCCCCTAGCTAACTATGGCTACACCTTC,TRBV19,many,TRBJ1-2,.
CAWTATRATEAFF,TGTGCCTGGACCGCTACTCGCGCCACTGAAGCTTTCTTT,TRBV30,many,TRBJ1-1,.
CASSVRPPGDSPLHF,TGTGCCAGCAGTGTCCGACCCCCGGGGGATTCACCCCTCCACTTT,TRBV6-1,.,TRBJ1-6,.
CASSVAGAGWEGQPQHF,TGTGCCAGCAGTGTGGCGGGGGCTGGTTGGGAAGGTCAGCCCCAGCATTTT,TRBV2,.,TRBJ1-5,.
CASSLRTVNTGELFF,TGTGCCAGCAGCTTAAGGACAGTGAACACCGGGGAGCTGTTTTTT,TRBV11-2,many,TRBJ2-2,.